The entry below gives a single T cell receptor beta chain sequence along with its context. This CDR3 region has 16 residues. V was pared by 1 base and J by 2 bases, with 15 bases between. Looked up from germline, CDR1 is MGHRA and CDR2 is YSYEKL. The data are from a study of early T cells in non-severe SARS-CoV-2 infection. Study in general: Sequencing of bulk RNA from unsorted whole blood was done, without chain pairing.

Unique molecular identifiers were affixed to single, distinct cDNA molecules. Each CDR3 protein is one row after TCRdb ran MiXCR on the 5' RACE reads. The data contain 55,000 or so distinct CDR3 sequences, approximately 6.7% of them seen just once; the ten biggest clones take up 3.5% to 4%. The clonotype originates from an adult who was a healthcare worker with PCR-confirmed SARS-CoV-2 infection or an uninfected control (not recorded which). The chain recombines TRBV4-1 with TRBJ2-7; no clear D. The sample consisted of whole blood. The CDR3 DNA reads TGCGCCAGCAGCCAAGTATCACAACCAAGACCCTACGAGCAGTACTTC. This sequence encodes CASSQVSQPRPYEQYF.